A single sample gave rise to the 18 T cell receptor beta chains below, sequenced in a study of T cells in Graves' hyperthyroidism and ophthalmopathy. TCR beta CDR3 sequences were amplified from RNA transcripts. Researchers ran a first-round RT-PCR on the TCR CDR3 using the HTBI primer set. One entry per CDR3 protein results from TCRdb running MiXCR on the multiplex PCR reads. The sample lists around 760,000 distinct CDR3 sequences, about 35% occurring once. Sequencing was carried out using blood. These receptors were obtained from a woman in her thirties or forties with Graves' hyperthyroidism.

This clonotype was counted at least ten times. The chain is built from TRBV7-8 and TRBJ1-4; D is unclear. The germline V gene has CDR1 SGHVS and CDR2 FQNEAQ. The CDR3 is 14 amino acids. V was clipped by 1 base and J by 8 bases, with 11 bases between them. CDR3 protein: CASSLGTSGEKLFF. The DNA for the CDR3 is TGTGCCAGCAGCTTAGGGACGTCGGGCGAAAAACTGTTTTTT.

This clonotype was counted ten times or more. The rearrangement joins TRBV24-1 to TRBJ1-2, with D possibly being TRBD1 (5 bases). This CDR3 has 13 amino acids. CDR1 is KGHDR and CDR2 is SFDVKD in the germline V gene. V was clipped by 4 bases and J by 4 bases, with 9 bases between them. CDR3 DNA sequence: TGTGCCACCAGTGAAACAGGCGCCTATGGCTACACCTTC. Residues: CATSETGAYGYTF.

As to this clonotype: A read error may explain this, as a much larger clone is one base away. V gene TRBV7-3 combines with J gene TRBJ2-7; D call uncertain. This CDR3 is built from 14 residues. The germline V gene encodes CDR1 SGHTA and CDR2 FQGTGA. The CDR3 nucleotides are TGTGCCAGCAGCTTATTAGGCCCCATCTACGGGCAGTACTTC. Translated, it gives CASSLLGPIYGQYF.

As concerns this clonotype: A single base separates this from a much larger clone, so it may be a read error. The J gene is TRBJ1-4, the V gene TRBV6-1; a possible D gene is TRBD1 (5 bases). Looked up from germline, CDR1 is MNHNS and CDR2 is SASEGT. CDR3 length: 13 amino acids. The CDR3 region has the DNA TGTGCCAGCAGTAGTGGGACGGATGAAAGACTGTTTTTT. Its translation is CASSSGTDERLFF.

Concerning this clonotype itself: This may stem from a read error, because a much larger clone lies one nucleotide away. The CDR3 DNA reads TGTGCCAGCAGCTCCTATGACAGTTCTGGGGCCAACGTCCCGACTTTC. Amino acid sequence: CASSSYDSSGANVPTF. The chain carries TRBV7-9 and TRBJ2-6, with D possibly matching TRBD1 (5 bases). CDR3 size: 16 residues. Germline loops: CDR1 SEHNR, CDR2 FQNEAQ (reference sequence).

This clonotype was recorded many times. The V call is TRBV10-3, the J call TRBJ1-1; weak D call: TRBD1 (5 bases). The germline V gene has CDR1 ENHRY and CDR2 SYGVKD. Trimming took off 10 bases at V and 4 bases at J, with 25 bases between the two ends. The CDR3 contains 16 residues. The CDR3 nucleotides read TGTGCCACCCACTTTCAAGGGACGTCGGGAGGCACTGAAGCTTTCTTT. Its translation is CATHFQGTSGGTEAFF.

The chain has TRBV3-1 and TRBJ2-7; either TRBD1 or TRBD2 may fit D (6 bases each). Trimming cost V 0 bases and J 7 bases, with 13 bases left between them. CDR3 length: 14 residues. Germline CDR1 is LGHDT and CDR2 is YNNKEL (reference sequence). CDR3 loop: CASSQDGGPVEQYF. The CDR3 region has the DNA TGTGCCAGCAGCCAAGATGGGGGGCCGGTAGAGCAGTACTTC.

The chain is built from TRBV13 and TRBJ1-1; TRBD1 aligns across 7 bases. The V segment lost 4 bases and the J segment 3 bases; nucleotides outside the gene matches: 11. The CDR3 consists of 16 residues. Germline V CDR1 and CDR2: PRHDT, FYEKMQ (reference sequence). In DNA form, the CDR3 reads TGTGCCAGCAGCTCCCTACAGGGGTTCGAGGACACTGAAGCTTTCTTT. It translates to CASSSLQGFEDTEAFF. Filled out from reference TRBV13 and TRBJ1-1, the complete variable domain reads AAGVIQSPRHLIKEKRETATLKCYPIPRHDTVYWYQQGPGQDPQFLISFYEKMQSDKGSIPDRFSAQQFSDYHSELNMSSLELGDSALYFCASSSLQGFEDTEAFFGQGTRLTVV.

The sample holds a few counts of this clonotype. The chain couples TRBV7-9 to TRBJ2-2; 9 nucleotides agree with TRBD2. From germline, CDR1 is SEHNR and CDR2 FQNEAQ (reference sequence). With 2 bases clipped from V and 1 base from J, the junction kept 8 bases outside the gene matches. The CDR3 loop spans 18 amino acids. The CDR3 coding sequence is TGTGCCAGCAGCTTAAAGGCTAGCGGGACCCAGAACACCGGGGAGCTGTTTTTT. As protein: CASSLKASGTQNTGELFF.

The V gene is TRBV4-3, the J gene TRBJ2-6; the D gene could be TRBD1 or TRBD2 (5 bases each). The CDR3 spans 16 residues. Germline V gene sequence: CDR1 LGHNA, CDR2 YSLEER. The germline V and J ends were trimmed by 4 bases and 2 bases, with 12 bases remaining between them. The chain's CDR3 is CASSRQGEAGANVLTF. In nucleotides, the CDR3 is TGCGCCAGCAGCCGCCAGGGAGAGGCTGGGGCCAACGTCCTGACTTTC.

On this clonotype: No conserved phenylalanine or tryptophan ends this CDR3, so it is likely a read error. The chain carries TRBV7-8 and TRBJ1-4, with D hard to call. The CDR3 totals 14 residues. Germline V gene data show CDR1 as SGHVS and CDR2 as FQNEAQ. CDR3 loop: CASSLANRGEKLFL. CDR3 bases: TGTGCCAGCAGCCTAGCTAATCGAGGTGAAAAACTGTTTTTA.

Details on this clonotype: Its ends do not fully match the called genes, so a read error is possible. The chain is built from TRBV6-6 and TRBJ1-2, with D perhaps TRBD1 (5 bases). Germline V gives CDR1 MNHNY, CDR2 SVGAGI (reference sequence). The CDR3 extends over 12 amino acids. The DNA of the CDR3 is TGTGCCAGCAGCCAGACAGTGAAGGGAAAAGCCTTC. Its translation: CASSQTVKGKAF.

The gene calls are TRBV4-3 and TRBJ2-2, with a weak D call TRBD1 (5 bases). This CDR3 contains 13 residues. Trimming pared 2 bases from V and 4 bases from J, leaving 5 bases between. The germline V gene has CDR1 LGHNA and CDR2 YSLEER. The DNA of the CDR3 is TGCGCCAGCAGCCAACAGGGCACCGGGGAGCTGTTTTTT. Amino acid sequence: CASSQQGTGELFF.

This clonotype occurred many times. Here the CDR3 reads CASSVQGAGGYTF. In DNA form, the CDR3 reads TGTGCCAGCAGCGTACAGGGGGCGGGAGGCTACACCTTC. The rearrangement uses TRBV7-2 and TRBJ1-2; 9 bases are shared with TRBD1. The V segment lost 5 bases and the J segment 8 bases; nucleotides outside the gene matches: 6. Looked up from germline, CDR1 is SGHTA and CDR2 is FQGNSA. The CDR3 has 13 residues.

This clonotype was observed a handful of times. The chain links TRBV4-2 to TRBJ2-5; D is possibly TRBD1 (6 bases). Germline loops: CDR1 LGHNA, CDR2 YNFKEQ. The CDR3 runs to 15 residues. With 0 bases removed from V and 2 bases from J, the gap between germline ends came to 10 bases. The CDR3 protein is CASSQDPDRQETQYF. Written as DNA, the CDR3 is TGTGCCAGCAGCCAAGACCCGGACAGACAAGAGACCCAGTACTTC.

In this sample, this clonotype turned up many times. The genes are TRBV20-1 and TRBJ2-7; 8 bases are shared with TRBD1. This CDR3 is built from 12 residues. Germline values: CDR1 DFQATT, CDR2 SNEGSKA (reference sequence). J was trimmed by 7 bases and V by 3 bases; bases with no gene match: 5. The CDR3 region is CSASRTGNEQYF. In nucleotides, the CDR3 is TGCAGTGCTAGCCGGACAGGGAATGAGCAGTACTTC.

The chain has TRBV25-1 and TRBJ1-2; 8 nucleotides match TRBD1. Trimming took 7 bases from V and 7 from J; bases not matched to a gene: 17. Germline-derived CDR1 and CDR2 are MGHDK and SYGVNS. This CDR3 has 16 amino acids. The CDR3 spells CASKGGRQGLHRGYTF. In DNA form, the CDR3 reads TGTGCCAGCAAAGGAGGAAGACAGGGGCTACATCGTGGCTACACCTTC.

The rearrangement uses TRBV7-2 and TRBJ2-1, with D perhaps matching TRBD2 (6 bases). Germline values: CDR1 SGHTA, CDR2 FQGNSA. The germline V and J ends were trimmed by 2 bases and 0 bases, with 14 bases remaining between them. The CDR3 runs to 17 residues. CDR3 loop: CASSLTGEPSSYNEQFF. CDR3 nucleotides: TGTGCCAGCAGCTTAACGGGAGAACCCAGCTCCTACAATGAGCAGTTCTTC.